This T cell receptor beta chain was profiled in a study of CD8 T cells in ankylosing spondylitis. There are 15 residues in the CDR3. V shed 0 bases and J shed 3 bases, with 12 bases lying between them. CDR1 SQVTM and CDR2 ANQGSEA come from the germline V gene. MiXCR, applied by TCRdb to the 5' RACE reads, yields one record per CDR3 protein. The top ten hold roughly a third of the sample, which has a few hundred thousand distinct CDR3 sequences, 18% seen once. There are a few counts of this clonotype. The chain employs TRBV29-1 and TRBJ2-1; perhaps TRBD1 as D (6 bases). The sample consisted of blood, either unsorted or a sorted T cell fraction (not recorded which). This clonotype originated in a male donor with ankylosing spondylitis or in good health (not recorded which). In DNA, the CDR3 is TGCAGCGTTGAAGATCTAGGGGGTGACTACAATGAGCAGTTCTTC. Its protein product is CSVEDLGGDYNEQFF.